One sample yielded the 28 T cell receptor beta chains listed below, sequenced in a study of blood T cells in healthy people across ages. PCR was performed a second time for about 7 to 11 cycles using a sample-barcoded 5' primer and a J-beta primer mix. Each CDR3 protein gets one entry after TCRdb re-called the 5' RACE reads with MiXCR. The top ten hold under 15% of the sample, which has some 880,000 distinct CDR3 sequences, under 40% seen once. The sample taken for sequencing was blood. Every receptor here comes from a man younger than 35 in good health.

V usage is TRBV27 and J usage is TRBJ2-7, with D possibly TRBD1 on 6 matching bases. V was pared by 1 base and J by 2 bases, with 9 bases between. CDR1 MNHEY and CDR2 SMNVEV come from the germline V gene (reference sequence). The CDR3 consists of 14 residues. CDR3 sequence reads: CASSLFRGPYEQYF. The CDR3 nucleotides read TGTGCCAGCAGTTTATTCAGGGGCCCCTACGAGCAGTACTTC.

In the case of this clonotype: Given a much more abundant clone one base away, this may be a read error. The chain combines TRBV20-1 with TRBJ2-1, with 10 bases matching TRBD2. This CDR3 has 15 amino acids. The germline V gene encodes CDR1 DFQATT and CDR2 SNEGSKA (reference sequence). V lost 3 bases, J lost 9 bases, and 11 bases stayed unmatched. CDR3 in DNA: TGCAGTGCTAGCGTCCTAGCGGGGGACACCACTGAGCAGTTCTTC. This translates into CSASVLAGDTTEQFF.

This chain uses TRBV7-2 with TRBJ2-1, with 7 bases aligning to TRBD2. The J call is in doubt because the DNA end fits TRBJ2-7 better. The CDR3 sequence is 18 residues long. CDR1 is SGHTA, CDR2 FQGNSA, per germline. The CDR3 loop is CASSLVGPRDYLYNEQYF. The CDR3 DNA reads as TGTGCCAGCAGCTTAGTTGGGCCCCGGGACTACCTATACAATGAGCAGTACTTC.

Only a few counts were recorded for this clonotype. The chain combines TRBV30 with TRBJ2-3; 9 positions agree with TRBD2. The V gene end was trimmed by 0 bases and the J gene end by 2 bases; junction bases not matched to a gene: 9. Germline CDR1 GTSNPN, CDR2 SVGIG (reference sequence). The CDR3 spans 17 residues. CDR3 DNA: TGTGCCTGGAGTGTATCGTTGGCGGGGGGGCCCACAGATACGCAGTATTTT. Protein product: CAWSVSLAGGPTDTQYF.

V usage is TRBV28 and J usage is TRBJ1-6, with D possibly being TRBD1 (5 bases). The germline gives CDR1 MDHEN, CDR2 SYDVKM. The V end was cut by 5 bases, the J end by 12 bases, with 14 bases between. The CDR3 loop spans 13 amino acids. The CDR3 coding sequence is TGTGCCAGCAGTGCGATCAGGGCCGGACCCCTCCACTTT. This encodes CASSAIRAGPLHF.

This clonotype was found many times. This chain joins TRBV12-3 or TRBV12-4 and TRBJ2-1; the match to TRBD1 covers 7 bases. Germline trimming cut 8 bases from V and 9 bases from J; bases unmatched to any gene: 7. The CDR3 runs to 12 residues. DNA of the CDR3: TGTGCCAGCCGCACAGGGGACAGTGAGCAGTTCTTC. The encoded protein is CASRTGDSEQFF.

This clonotype was counted only a few times. The chain combines TRBV12-3 or TRBV12-4 with TRBJ2-2, with a possible D match to TRBD1 (5 bases). This CDR3 comprises 14 residues. V dropped 3 bases and J dropped 5 bases, with 10 bases sitting between them. CDR3 nucleotides: TGTGCCAGCAGTTTCTCAGGGATGACCGGGGAGCTGTTTTTT. Translation gives CASSFSGMTGELFF.

V is TRBV4-1 and J is TRBJ2-1; TRBD2 is a possible D gene (6 bases). V shed 1 base and J shed 5 bases, with 18 bases lying between them. The germline V gene encodes CDR1 MGHRA and CDR2 YSYEKL. The CDR3 is 17 residues long. The CDR3 region is CASSQAGSGRYNNEQFF. DNA of the CDR3: TGCGCCAGCAGCCAAGCTGGTTCAGGGAGGTACAACAATGAGCAGTTCTTC.

This clonotype was counted ten times or more. The rearrangement joins TRBV12-3 or TRBV12-4 to TRBJ1-5, with unresolved D. There are 13 residues in the CDR3. Trimming removed 6 bases at V and 0 bases at J, with 6 bases between. DNA of the CDR3: TGTGCCAGCAGGGCGGATAGCAATCAGCCCCAGCATTTT. Translation: CASRADSNQPQHF.

This clonotype was observed a few times. This chain uses TRBV7-2 with TRBJ1-2; 7 bases are a match to TRBD1. The CDR3 sequence is 12 residues long. With V trimmed by 5 bases and J by 9 bases, 6 bases remained unmatched. Germline V gene lookup returns CDR1 SGHTA and CDR2 FQGNSA. DNA of the CDR3: TGTGCCAGCAGCACCTGGACAGGCAGCTACACCTTC. Amino acid sequence: CASSTWTGSYTF.

This clonotype was seen a few times. V is TRBV12-3 or TRBV12-4 and J is TRBJ2-4, with D tentatively TRBD1 (6 bases). There are 17 residues in the CDR3. Trimming pared 6 bases from V and 0 bases from J, leaving 18 bases between. In DNA form, the CDR3 reads TGTGCCAGCAGCCTTGGACAGTTGAGACTAGCCAAAAACATTCAGTACTTC. It specifies CASSLGQLRLAKNIQYF.

The gene calls are TRBV6-5 and TRBJ1-4; no definite D call. Trimming removed 0 bases at V and 0 bases at J, with 8 bases between. There are 16 residues in the CDR3. Germline V gene data show CDR1 as MNHEY and CDR2 as SVGAGI. CDR3 loop: CASSYSRIATNEKLFF. The CDR3 DNA reads TGTGCCAGCAGTTACTCTCGTATCGCAACTAATGAAAAACTGTTTTTT.

Regarding this clonotype: A much larger clone sits a single nucleotide away, making a read error possible. V is TRBV7-2 and J is TRBJ2-6; perhaps TRBD1 as D (5 bases). The CDR3 length is 15 residues. Per germline, CDR1 SGHTA and CDR2 FQGNSA. Trimming removed 10 bases from V and 0 bases from J, with 13 bases in between. The CDR3: CANTYRSSGANVLTF. The CDR3 DNA reads as TGTGCCAACACCTACAGGAGCTCTGGGGCCAACGTCCTGACTTTC.

V is TRBV29-1 and J is TRBJ2-3; TRBD2 is a possible D gene (6 bases). The CDR3 is 15 residues long. The ends were cut back, 5 bases at V and 4 bases at J, with 19 bases in the middle. Germline loops: CDR1 SQVTM, CDR2 ANQGSEA. The CDR3 DNA reads as TGCAGCGTTTACGCCGGGACTGGAAGAGCAGATACGCAGTATTTT. Translating gives CSVYAGTGRADTQYF.

The gene calls are TRBV4-1 and TRBJ2-1; the D gene is possibly TRBD1 (5 bases). The ends were cut back, 0 bases at V and 0 bases at J, with 6 bases in the middle. From germline, CDR1 is MGHRA and CDR2 YSYEKL. This CDR3 is built from 15 residues. The CDR3, as DNA: TGCGCCAGCAGCCAAGAACAGGTCTCCTACAATGAGCAGTTCTTC. Its protein is CASSQEQVSYNEQFF.

This clonotype was detected a few times. The chain uses TRBV7-6 and TRBJ2-7; a possible D gene is TRBD1 (5 bases). V was shortened by 5 bases and J by 3 bases, with 17 bases between the two germline ends. This CDR3 is 15 amino acids long. CDR1 and CDR2 from the germline V gene are SGHVS and FNYEAQ. The CDR3 DNA reads TGTGCCAGCAGCCGCGACTCCCAGGGCGACTACGAGCAGTACTTC. This sequence encodes CASSRDSQGDYEQYF. The full variable domain, with the rest looked up from reference TRBV7-6 and TRBJ2-7, is GAGVSQSPRYKVTKRGQDVALRCDPISGHVSLYWYRQALGQGPEFLTYFNYEAQQDKSGLPNDRFSAERPEGSISTLTIQRTEQRDSAMYRCASSRDSQGDYEQYFGPGTRLTVT.

This chain uses TRBV7-9 with TRBJ2-3, with D perhaps TRBD2 (5 bases). The germline gives CDR1 SEHNR, CDR2 FQNEAQ (reference sequence). Trimming left V 1 base short and J 2 bases short, with 13 bases between. CDR3 length: 16 residues. The CDR3 bases are TGTGCCAGCAGCTTAGTTCGGACTTCTTACACAGATACGCAGTATTTT. It yields the protein CASSLVRTSYTDTQYF.

This clonotype was found a few times. The chain carries TRBV7-9 and TRBJ1-2, with unresolved D. The CDR3 is 12 residues long. V lost 5 bases to trimming and J lost 13 bases, with 17 bases between them. Germline CDR1 is SEHNR and CDR2 is FQNEAQ (reference sequence). Here the CDR3 DNA reads TGTGCCAGCAGCATGTTCAGTGGTAGTTGCACCTTC. It yields the protein CASSMFSGSCTF.

The gene calls are TRBV12-3 or TRBV12-4 and TRBJ2-3, with 10 bases matching TRBD1. This CDR3 spans 18 amino acids. V trimming: 6 bases; J trimming: 6 bases; junction bases outside the gene matches: 18. This CDR3 is CASRFTDRGRLVPDTQYF. CDR3 bases: TGTGCCAGCAGGTTTACGGACAGGGGGAGGCTAGTGCCCGATACGCAGTATTTT.

This chain connects TRBV12-3 or TRBV12-4 to TRBJ2-1; either TRBD1 or TRBD2 may supply D (5 bases each). The CDR3 covers 14 residues. V gave up 7 bases and J gave up 3 bases, with 13 bases separating them. CDR3 loop: CASMGRGSYNEQFF. Written as DNA, the CDR3 is TGTGCCAGCATGGGACGGGGTAGCTACAATGAGCAGTTCTTC.

The genes are TRBV2 and TRBJ1-2, with a possible D match to TRBD1 (6 bases). The V gene's germline CDR1 is SNHLY and CDR2 FYNNEI. The CDR3 covers 15 residues. The V and J ends lost 7 bases and 1 base respectively, with 16 bases between them. CDR3 coding DNA: TGTGCCAGCACTACGCCGGGGGACAATAACTATGGCTACACCTTC. Residues: CASTTPGDNNYGYTF. The full variable domain, its missing parts supplied by reference TRBV2 and TRBJ1-2, is EPEVTQTPSHQVTQMGQEVILRCVPISNHLYFYWYRQILGQKVEFLVSFYNNEISEKSEIFDDQFSVERPDGSNFTLKIRSTKLEDSAMYFCASTTPGDNNYGYTFGSGTRLTVV.

The sample holds a few counts of this clonotype. The chain links TRBV2 to TRBJ2-5; 8 nucleotides match TRBD1. The V segment lost 2 bases and the J segment 1 base; nucleotides outside the gene matches: 0. The CDR3 spans 14 residues. Germline CDR1 is SNHLY and CDR2 is FYNNEI. CDR3 amino acids: CASSEQGAQETQYF. The CDR3 DNA is TGTGCCAGCAGTGAACAGGGGGCCCAAGAGACCCAGTACTTC. The variable domain in full, completed from reference TRBV2 and TRBJ2-5, reads EPEVTQTPSHQVTQMGQEVILRCVPISNHLYFYWYRQILGQKVEFLVSFYNNEISEKSEIFDDQFSVERPDGSNFTLKIRSTKLEDSAMYFCASSEQGAQETQYFGPGTRLLVL.

This clonotype was seen a few times. V usage is TRBV27 and J usage is TRBJ1-4; D call uncertain. The germline V gene encodes CDR1 MNHEY and CDR2 SMNVEV (reference sequence). The CDR3 is made up of 15 amino acids. V shed 1 base and J shed 7 bases, with 13 bases lying between them. CDR3 coding DNA: TGTGCCAGCAGTTTATTCTCCGACACAGTTGAAAAACTGTTTTTT. It codes for CASSLFSDTVEKLFF.

The chain uses TRBV7-9 and TRBJ2-1, with D tentatively TRBD1 (6 bases). The J call may be faulty, since TRBJ2-7 better matches the DNA end. CDR1 is SEHNR, CDR2 FQNEAQ, per germline (reference sequence). The CDR3 has 15 amino acids. This CDR3 reads CASSFDNGQHNEQYF. CDR3 nucleotide sequence: TGTGCCAGCAGCTTCGACAATGGACAGCACAATGAGCAGTACTTC.

This clonotype was seen a handful of times. This chain uses TRBV29-1 with TRBJ2-3, with D perhaps matching TRBD1 or TRBD2 (7 bases each). This CDR3 spans 18 amino acids. Germline V lookup: CDR1 SQVTM, CDR2 ANQGSEA. Between the trimmed V and J ends, which lost 3 bases and 1 base, there was a span of 23 bases. The DNA of the CDR3 is TGCAGCGTTGAGAGGGGCCAGGGGGGGCCAGGAGGCACAGATACGCAGTATTTT. It yields the protein CSVERGQGGPGGTDTQYF.

The table lists this clonotype with a few counts. This rearrangement joins TRBV10-3 to TRBJ2-6, with D possibly being TRBD1 or TRBD2 (6 bases each). The CDR3 is 11 residues long. The germline V and J ends were trimmed by 3 bases and 16 bases, with 10 bases remaining between them. CDR1 ENHRY and CDR2 SYGVKD come from the germline V gene. CDR3 coding DNA: TGTGCCATCAGTGAAGGGGGGATGCTGACTTTC. Translated: CAISEGGMLTF.

The V gene is TRBV9, the J gene TRBJ2-6; D uncertain. V lost 1 base, J lost 4 bases, and 9 bases lay in between. The CDR3 extends over 15 amino acids. The germline CDR1 and CDR2 sequences are SGDLS and YYNGEE. The CDR3 DNA reads TGTGCCAGCAGCGTATTCCCGTCCGGGGCCAACGTCCTGACTTTC. It translates to CASSVFPSGANVLTF.

In nucleotides, the CDR3 is TGTGCCAGCAGCTCCAACACCAAAACAGGTTACTATGGCTACACCTTC. Residues: CASSSNTKTGYYGYTF. This chain links TRBV7-9 with TRBJ1-2, with D possibly being TRBD1 (5 bases). Germline CDR1 reads SEHNR; CDR2 reads FQNEAQ (reference sequence). The CDR3 spans 16 residues. Trimming cost V 4 bases and J 3 bases, with 18 bases left between them.